This T cell receptor beta chain was captured in a study of T cells in Graves' hyperthyroidism and ophthalmopathy. This clonotype was recorded a few times. Uncontrolled infection, other autoimmune disease, pregnancy or lactation led to exclusion. On the basis of clinical symptoms, serum thyroxine and TRAb, thyroid ultrasound and orbital computed tomography, diagnoses were made. The V and J ends lost 6 bases and 5 bases, in that order; junction bases with no gene match: 13. The CDR3 contains 16 residues. CDR1 and CDR2 from the germline V gene are MNHEY and SMNVEV (reference sequence). TCR beta CDR3 regions were amplified from RNA. When the TCR CDR3 underwent first-round RT-PCR, the HTBI primer set was used. TCRdb analysed the multiplex PCR reads with MiXCR anew, one entry per CDR3 protein. This table has under 550,000 distinct CDR3 sequences, just under 20% appearing once.

The sample taken for sequencing was blood. The chain combines TRBV27 with TRBJ2-7; 10 bases are shared with TRBD2. The TCR sequence derives from a man between 35 and 55 years old with Graves' ophthalmopathy. The CDR3: CASSLRGAGGPDEQYF. For the CDR3, the DNA is TGTGCCAGCAGCCTCCGGGGAGCGGGAGGGCCCGACGAGCAGTACTTC.